A single sample gave rise to the 7 T cell receptor beta chains below, sequenced in a study of control samples from healthy donors and cancer patients. Produced via immunoSEQ multiplex PCR; TCRdb's table is partial and in-frame only. The sample includes 70,000 to 95,000 clones, under 95% of them seen just once. The sample taken for sequencing was PBMCs. The receptors were gathered from a woman aged 40 to 50 with lung cancer.

The count of this clone is one. DNA for the CDR3: TGTGCCAGTTGGGACAGCCCCACCGGGGAGCTGTTTTTT. This codes for CASWDSPTGELFF. The chain couples TRBV19 to TRBJ2-2; 7 bases map to TRBD1. The V segment lost 8 bases and the J segment 4 bases; nucleotides outside the gene matches: 4. Per the germline V gene, CDR1 is LNHDA and CDR2 is SQIVND (reference sequence). The CDR3 runs 13 residues.

This clone was counted once. The J gene is TRBJ2-7, the V gene TRBV28, with TRBD1 matching 7 bases. CDR3 length equals 14 residues. Germline V lookup: CDR1 MDHEN, CDR2 SYDVKM. The V and J ends lost 6 bases and 0 bases, in that order; junction bases with no gene match: 5. The CDR3 DNA sequence: TGTGCCAGCAGAGCACAGGGGAGCTCCTACGAGCAGTACTTC. This codes for CASRAQGSSYEQYF. Full variable domain (remainder filled in from reference TRBV28 and TRBJ2-7): DVKVTQSSRYLVKRTGEKVFLECVQDMDHENMFWYRQDPGLGLRLIYFSYDVKMKEKGDIPEGYSVSREKKERFSLILESASTNQTSMYLCASRAQGSSYEQYFGPGTRLTVT.

This clone was seen more than once but under ten times. This chain joins TRBV7-9 and TRBJ1-2, with D possibly being TRBD1 (5 bases). Germline CDR1 and CDR2: SEHNR and FQNEAQ (reference sequence). Between the trimmed V and J ends, which lost 5 bases and 5 bases, there was a span of 15 bases. The CDR3 is 14 amino acids. CDR3 DNA: TGTGCCAGCAGCCCGGCGGGGGGGAGATATGGCTACACCTTC. It is translated as CASSPAGGRYGYTF. The variable domain in full, with the rest retrieved from reference TRBV7-9 and TRBJ1-2, is DTGVSQNPRHKITKRGQNVTFRCDPISEHNRLYWYRQTLGQGPEFLTYFQNEAQLEKSRLLSDRFSAERPKGSFSTLEIQRTEQGDSAMYLCASSPAGGRYGYTFGSGTRLTVV.

The rearrangement uses TRBV7-2 and TRBJ2-5; 8 bases are a match to TRBD2. The germline V gene encodes CDR1 SGHTA and CDR2 FQGNSA. Trimming removed 8 bases from V and 4 bases from J; junction bases left unmatched: 12. The CDR3 consists of 15 residues. The CDR3 coding sequence is TGTGCCAGCCATCCGCGGAGCGGGGGAGGAGAGACCCAGTACTTC. Translated, it gives CASHPRSGGGETQYF.

The chain couples TRBV2 to TRBJ2-1; TRBD2 matches 8 bases. There are 19 residues in the CDR3. Germline CDR1 reads SNHLY; CDR2 reads FYNNEI. The junction had 17 bases not matched to a gene; V was cut back by 7 bases and J by 0 bases. This chain's CDR3 is CASITGLAGGALSYNEQFF. The CDR3 nucleotides read TGTGCCAGCATTACGGGGCTAGCGGGCGGTGCCCTCTCCTACAATGAGCAGTTCTTC.

The count of this clone is one. The chain employs TRBV27 and TRBJ2-1; 10 nucleotides agree with TRBD1. Trimming removed 5 bases from V and 4 bases from J; junction bases left unmatched: 5. The CDR3 extends over 15 amino acids. CDR1 MNHEY and CDR2 SMNVEV come from the germline V gene (reference sequence). The CDR3 protein is CASSTDRGLYNEQFF. The CDR3 bases are TGTGCCAGCAGTACAGACAGGGGGCTATACAATGAGCAGTTCTTC.

This chain connects TRBV11-3 to TRBJ2-7; the D gene is possibly TRBD2 (5 bases). The V and J ends lost 2 bases and 0 bases respectively, with 11 bases between them. Germline loops: CDR1 SGHNT, CDR2 YENEEA. CDR3 size: 15 residues. This chain's CDR3 is CASSLFVGSSYEQYF. CDR3 nucleotide sequence: TGTGCCAGCAGCTTATTTGTAGGGAGCTCCTACGAGCAGTACTTC.